These T cell receptor beta chains were read from a single sample in a study of graft-versus-host responses after intestinal transplantation. Which antigens these TCRs recognize remains unknown. Here immunoSEQ multiplex PCR was the method, and the copy in TCRdb shows in-frame clones only, minus some. Altogether roughly 69,000 clones are present, roughly nine tenths being singletons, with the ten largest covering roughly 1.5%. The sample here was unstimulated CD8+ T cells sorted from spleen or lymph node cells, taken before transplant. The receptors originated from a human donor who was the organ donor for an intestinal transplant. The conserved cysteine and the conserved F or W are not part of the CDR3 here. The order of the fields is J gene, V gene, CDR3 length, CDR3 protein.

j_call: TRBJ1-4
v_call: TRBV7-9
cdr3_length: 12
cdr3_aa: ASSLSSGNEKLF

j_call: TRBJ2-7
v_call: TRBV7-9
cdr3_length: 14
cdr3_aa: ASSLGAGESSYEQY

j_call: TRBJ2-7
v_call: TRBV28
cdr3_length: 13
cdr3_aa: ASRAGTGAYYEQY

j_call: TRBJ2-7
v_call: TRBV6-5
cdr3_length: 12
cdr3_aa: ASSPRQGTYEQY

j_call: TRBJ2-3
v_call: TRBV5-4
cdr3_length: 11
cdr3_aa: ASRGLAGNTQY

j_call: TRBJ1-1
v_call: TRBV6-5
cdr3_length: 12
cdr3_aa: ASSLGQPNTEAF

j_call: TRBJ1-3
v_call: TRBV28
cdr3_length: 12
cdr3_aa: ASSPGGTGNTIY

j_call: TRBJ1-1
v_call: TRBV27
cdr3_length: 12
cdr3_aa: ASSSYRMATEAF

j_call: TRBJ2-6
v_call: TRBV4-3
cdr3_length: 14
cdr3_aa: ASSQESGNGANVLT

j_call: TRBJ1-5
v_call: TRBV27
cdr3_length: 13
cdr3_aa: ASSAQGGSNQPQH

j_call: TRBJ1-1
v_call: TRBV27
cdr3_length: 11
cdr3_aa: ASSFRGGTEAF

j_call: TRBJ2-1
v_call: TRBV29-1
cdr3_length: 9
cdr3_aa: SVETGNEQF

j_call: TRBJ2-2
v_call: TRBV30
cdr3_length: 15
cdr3_aa: AWSVTGIRTNTGELF

j_call: TRBJ2-7
v_call: TRBV9
cdr3_length: 11
cdr3_aa: ATTGQVSYEQY

j_call: TRBJ2-3
v_call: TRBV9
cdr3_length: 14
cdr3_aa: ASSAQREGGTDTQY

j_call: TRBJ2-5
v_call: TRBV28
cdr3_length: 15
cdr3_aa: ASSSRIGRGGQETQY

j_call: TRBJ2-7
v_call: TRBV5-5
cdr3_length: 12
cdr3_aa: ASSLAGPPYEQY

j_call: TRBJ2-1
v_call: TRBV2
cdr3_length: 12
cdr3_aa: ASKADPSYNEQF

j_call: TRBJ2-1
v_call: TRBV7-8
cdr3_length: 15
cdr3_aa: ASSQGLANFLYNEQF

j_call: TRBJ2-7
v_call: TRBV13
cdr3_length: 11
cdr3_aa: ASSSGLTYEQY

j_call: TRBJ2-1
v_call: TRBV13
cdr3_length: 13
cdr3_aa: ASSFGEGRRAEQF

j_call: TRBJ2-7
v_call: TRBV29-1
cdr3_length: 11
cdr3_aa: SVSGPYSYEQY

j_call: TRBJ2-1
v_call: TRBV5-3
cdr3_length: 11
cdr3_aa: ARSLNTLPGQF

j_call: TRBJ1-2
v_call: TRBV11-2
cdr3_length: 11
cdr3_aa: ASSPGTTYGYT

j_call: TRBJ2-1
v_call: TRBV19
cdr3_length: 12
cdr3_aa: ASRAGSSYNEQF

j_call: TRBJ2-7
v_call: TRBV27
cdr3_length: 13
cdr3_aa: ASSVGTGASDEQY

j_call: TRBJ2-1
v_call: TRBV27
cdr3_length: 12
cdr3_aa: ASSLAGGNNEQF

j_call: TRBJ1-5
v_call: TRBV28
cdr3_length: 11
cdr3_aa: AGTGLGNQPQH

j_call: TRBJ2-5
v_call: TRBV9
cdr3_length: 15
cdr3_aa: ASSADLFSGSGETQY

j_call: TRBJ1-5
v_call: TRBV2
cdr3_length: 13
cdr3_aa: ASRAQGAVDQPQH

j_call: TRBJ1-1
v_call: TRBV21-1
cdr3_length: 12
cdr3_aa: ASSIGTVNTEAF

j_call: TRBJ2-3
v_call: TRBV6-5
cdr3_length: 13
cdr3_aa: ASSYSLLRFYTQY

j_call: TRBJ2-7
v_call: TRBV19
cdr3_length: 13
cdr3_aa: ASRVSGTPAYEQY

j_call: TRBJ1-2
v_call: TRBV6-5
cdr3_length: 11
cdr3_aa: ASSDWTDYGYT

j_call: TRBJ2-3
v_call: TRBV9
cdr3_length: 12
cdr3_aa: ASSGAGGPDTQY

j_call: TRBJ2-7
v_call: TRBV30
cdr3_length: 12
cdr3_aa: ACLLSLYSYEQY

j_call: .
v_call: TRBV27
cdr3_length: 13
cdr3_aa: ASSPSRQGSYEQY

j_call: TRBJ1-2
v_call: TRBV10-3
cdr3_length: 11
cdr3_aa: ASSILRGFGYT

j_call: TRBJ2-1
v_call: TRBV2
cdr3_length: 13
cdr3_aa: ASTGLAQNYNEQF

j_call: TRBJ2-7
v_call: TRBV30
cdr3_length: 10
cdr3_aa: ASSQGAHEQY

j_call: TRBJ1-1
v_call: TRBV7-8
cdr3_length: 14
cdr3_aa: ASSRSIGESDTEAF

j_call: TRBJ2-2
v_call: TRBV6-1
cdr3_length: 13
cdr3_aa: ASSEGTSDTGELF

j_call: TRBJ2-1
v_call: TRBV28
cdr3_length: 13
cdr3_aa: ASTNLAGVDNEQF

j_call: TRBJ1-1
v_call: TRBV6-5
cdr3_length: 11
cdr3_aa: ASSSGLDAEAF

j_call: TRBJ1-3
v_call: TRBV19
cdr3_length: 16
cdr3_aa: ASSIDQSPGFSGNTIY

j_call: TRBJ2-7
v_call: TRBV6-6
cdr3_length: 14
cdr3_aa: ASSYPGLAGTGEQY

j_call: TRBJ2-1
v_call: TRBV29-1
cdr3_length: 14
cdr3_aa: SVESGRLAEYNEQF

j_call: TRBJ1-2
v_call: TRBV25-1
cdr3_length: 13
cdr3_aa: ASSGEDRGFYGYT

j_call: TRBJ1-2
v_call: TRBV7-9
cdr3_length: 14
cdr3_aa: ASSLERATANYGYT

j_call: TRBJ2-7
v_call: TRBV19
cdr3_length: 11
cdr3_aa: ASNAGGPGEQY

j_call: TRBJ2-3
v_call: TRBV6-1
cdr3_length: 15
cdr3_aa: ASSELGTALFTDTQY

j_call: TRBJ1-5
v_call: TRBV19
cdr3_length: 13
cdr3_aa: AGRDSLSSNQPQH

j_call: TRBJ2-3
v_call: TRBV11-3
cdr3_length: 10
cdr3_aa: ASSSQQDTQY

j_call: TRBJ1-3
v_call: TRBV28
cdr3_length: 13
cdr3_aa: ASSFTTGSGNTIY

j_call: TRBJ1-1
v_call: TRBV6-1
cdr3_length: 14
cdr3_aa: ASSDRDRGFFSEAF

j_call: TRBJ2-4
v_call: TRBV2
cdr3_length: 14
cdr3_aa: ASSEGEPTGRNIQY

j_call: TRBJ2-2
v_call: TRBV7-7
cdr3_length: 12
cdr3_aa: ASSLGQNTGELF

j_call: TRBJ2-5
v_call: TRBV6-1
cdr3_length: 12
cdr3_aa: ASSEPGIQETQY

j_call: TRBJ2-1
v_call: TRBV4-2
cdr3_length: 14
cdr3_aa: ASSQDTSGSYNEQF

j_call: TRBJ2-1
v_call: TRBV27
cdr3_length: 10
cdr3_aa: ASSSAYNEQF